This T cell receptor (beta chain) was identified during a study of T-cell memory formation after mild COVID-19. Germline-derived CDR1 and CDR2 are MNHEY and SVGEGT. This CDR3 is built from 14 residues. V lost 8 bases to trimming and J lost 2 bases; unmatched junction nucleotides: 3. TCRdb reanalysed the 5' RACE reads using MiXCR and keeps one entry per CDR3 protein. The sample lists about 110,000 distinct CDR3 sequences; 22% were seen once. The J gene is TRBJ2-5, the V gene TRBV6-2 or TRBV6-3, with 12 bases matching TRBD2. This receptor was taken from a man aged 18 to 29 who had mild COVID-19 (a few samples of this study predate the infection). Cell type and time point are not known. Specimen: PBMCs or a T cell subset sorted from them (not recorded which). The CDR3 nucleotides are TGTGCCAGCTGCGGACTAGCGGGACAAGAGACCCAGTACTTC. It yields the protein CASCGLAGQETQYF.